The T cell receptor (beta chain) described here comes from a study of T cell repertoires in cytomegalovirus infection. Germline values: CDR1 SQVTM, CDR2 ANQGSEA. With 6 bases clipped from V and 3 bases from J, the junction kept 4 bases outside the gene matches. The CDR3 loop spans 12 amino acids. This clonotype appeared a few times. Its specificity is not known. TCRdb reprocessed the reads with MiXCR, giving one entry per CDR3 protein. The sample holds fewer than 1,000,000 distinct CDR3 sequences, around 32% seen once. The sequence was obtained from a human donor in good health (CMV status not recorded). Some clones in this sample may be carry-over from other donors' samples. This chain links TRBV29-1 with TRBJ1-1; 7 nucleotides align to TRBD1. Sequenced here: cultured CD8+ T cells from PBMCs, sampled from culture after CMV antigen stimulation. CDR3 amino acids: CSVDDRDTEAFF. CDR3 nucleotides: TGCAGCGTGGACGACAGGGACACTGAAGCTTTCTTT. Supplemented by reference TRBV29-1 and TRBJ1-1, the full variable domain reads SAVISQKPSRDICQRGTSLTIQCQVDSQVTMMFWYRQQPGQSLTLIATANQGSEATYESGFVIDKFPISRPNLTFSTLTVSNMSPEDSSIYLCSVDDRDTEAFFGQGTRLTVV.